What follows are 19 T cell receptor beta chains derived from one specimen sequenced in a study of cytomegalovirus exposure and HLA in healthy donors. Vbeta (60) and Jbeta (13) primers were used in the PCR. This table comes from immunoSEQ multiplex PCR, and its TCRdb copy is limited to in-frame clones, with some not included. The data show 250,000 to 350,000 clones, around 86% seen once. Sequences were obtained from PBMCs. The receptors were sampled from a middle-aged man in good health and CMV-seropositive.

The CDR3 spells CASSLGFVPPYEQYF. CDR3 sequence (DNA): TGTGCCAGCAGTTTAGGTTTCGTTCCTCCCTACGAGCAGTACTTC. The chain links TRBV27 to TRBJ2-5, with D unclear. The better agreement between TRBJ2-7 and the DNA end casts doubt on the J call. The CDR3 loop spans 15 amino acids. CDR1 and CDR2 (germline): MNHEY, SMNVEV (reference sequence).

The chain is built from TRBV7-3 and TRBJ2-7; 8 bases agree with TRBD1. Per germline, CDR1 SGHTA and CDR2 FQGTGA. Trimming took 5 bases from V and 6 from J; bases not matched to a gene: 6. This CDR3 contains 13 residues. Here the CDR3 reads CASSPWTGLEQYF. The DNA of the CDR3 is TGTGCCAGCAGCCCATGGACAGGGCTCGAGCAGTACTTC. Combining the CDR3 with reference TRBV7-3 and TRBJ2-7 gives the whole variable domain GAGVSQTPSNKVTEKGKYVELRCDPISGHTALYWYRQSLGQGPEFLIYFQGTGAADDSGLPNDRFFAVRPEGSVSTLKIQRTERGDSAVYLCASSPWTGLEQYFGPGTRLTVT.

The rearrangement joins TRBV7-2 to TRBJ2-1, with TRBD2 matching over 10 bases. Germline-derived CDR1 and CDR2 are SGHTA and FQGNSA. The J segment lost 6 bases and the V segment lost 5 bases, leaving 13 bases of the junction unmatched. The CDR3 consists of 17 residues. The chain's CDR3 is CASSPQRGLARGNEQFF. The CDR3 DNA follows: TGTGCCAGCAGCCCCCAAAGGGGACTAGCGAGGGGCAATGAGCAGTTCTTC.

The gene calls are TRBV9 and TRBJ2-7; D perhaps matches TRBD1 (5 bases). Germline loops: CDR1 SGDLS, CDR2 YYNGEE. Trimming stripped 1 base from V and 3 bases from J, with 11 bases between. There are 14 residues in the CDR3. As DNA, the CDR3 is TGTGCCAGCAGCGTATTACCCCAGGGCTACGAGCAGTACTTC. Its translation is CASSVLPQGYEQYF.

CDR3: CANSLPGTEGEQYF. The CDR3 DNA sequence: TGTGCCAACTCCCTCCCCGGGACAGAGGGTGAGCAGTACTTC. The V and J genes are TRBV18 and TRBJ2-7, with 7 bases fitting TRBD1. V lost 10 bases and J lost 7; bases outside the gene matches: 16. The CDR3 runs to 14 residues. From germline, CDR1 is KGHSH and CDR2 LQKENI.

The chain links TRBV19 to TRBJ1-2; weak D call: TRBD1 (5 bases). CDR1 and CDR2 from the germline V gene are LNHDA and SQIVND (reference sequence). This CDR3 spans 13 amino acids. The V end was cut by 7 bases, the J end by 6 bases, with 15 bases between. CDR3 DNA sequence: TGTGCCAGTAACAGCAGGGTAGAGAATGGCTACACCTTC. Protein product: CASNSRVENGYTF.

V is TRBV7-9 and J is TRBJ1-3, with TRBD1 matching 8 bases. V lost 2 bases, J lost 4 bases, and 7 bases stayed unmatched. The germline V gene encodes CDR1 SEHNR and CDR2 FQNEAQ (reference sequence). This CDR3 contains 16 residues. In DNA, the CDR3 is TGTGCCAGCAGCTTAACTTCAGGGGGCACAGGAAACACCATATATTTT. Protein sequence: CASSLTSGGTGNTIYF.

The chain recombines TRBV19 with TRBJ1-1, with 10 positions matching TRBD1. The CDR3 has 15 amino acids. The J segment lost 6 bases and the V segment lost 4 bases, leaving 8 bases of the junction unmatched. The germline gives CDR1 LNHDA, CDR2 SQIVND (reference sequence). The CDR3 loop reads CASSTDRGLWAEAFF. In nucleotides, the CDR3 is TGTGCCAGTAGTACTGACAGGGGGCTTTGGGCTGAAGCTTTCTTT.

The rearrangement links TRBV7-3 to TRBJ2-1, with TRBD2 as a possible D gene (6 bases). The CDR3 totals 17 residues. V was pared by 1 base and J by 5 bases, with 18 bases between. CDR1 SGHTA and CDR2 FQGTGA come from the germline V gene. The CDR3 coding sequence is TGTGCCAGCAGCTTAAGCCTTTTAGGGACTCCAAACAATGAGCAGTTCTTC. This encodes CASSLSLLGTPNNEQFF.

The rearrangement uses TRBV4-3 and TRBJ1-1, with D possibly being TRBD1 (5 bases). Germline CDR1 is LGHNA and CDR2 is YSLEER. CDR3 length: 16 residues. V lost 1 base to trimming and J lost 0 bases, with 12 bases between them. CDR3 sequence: CASSQGGGQVNTEAFF. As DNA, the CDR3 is TGCGCCAGCAGCCAAGGAGGCGGACAAGTGAACACTGAAGCTTTCTTT.

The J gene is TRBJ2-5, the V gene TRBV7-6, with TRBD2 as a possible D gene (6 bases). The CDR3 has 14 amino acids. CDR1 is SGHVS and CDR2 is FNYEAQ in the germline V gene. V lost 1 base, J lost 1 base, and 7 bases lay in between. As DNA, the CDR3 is TGTGCCAGCAGCTTAGGGGGACTCCAAGAGACCCAGTACTTC. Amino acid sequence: CASSLGGLQETQYF.

For the CDR3, the DNA is TGTGCCAGCAGTACGACAGGGGTCGGTGAAGCTTTCTTT. It encodes CASSTTGVGEAFF. The V call is TRBV28, the J call TRBJ1-1; 8 nucleotides align to TRBD1. Germline trimming cut 5 bases from V and 7 bases from J; bases unmatched to any gene: 6. The CDR3 is made up of 13 amino acids. Germline V CDR1 and CDR2: MDHEN, SYDVKM. The whole variable domain, filled in from reference TRBV28 and TRBJ1-1, reads DVKVTQSSRYLVKRTGEKVFLECVQDMDHENMFWYRQDPGLGLRLIYFSYDVKMKEKGDIPEGYSVSREKKERFSLILESASTNQTSMYLCASSTTGVGEAFFGQGTRLTVV.

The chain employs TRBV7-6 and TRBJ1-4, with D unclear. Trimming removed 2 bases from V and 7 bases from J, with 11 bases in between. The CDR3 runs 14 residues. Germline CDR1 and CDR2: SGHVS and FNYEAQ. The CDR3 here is CASSLITDGEKLFF. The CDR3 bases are TGTGCCAGCAGCTTAATAACAGACGGTGAAAAACTGTTTTTT.

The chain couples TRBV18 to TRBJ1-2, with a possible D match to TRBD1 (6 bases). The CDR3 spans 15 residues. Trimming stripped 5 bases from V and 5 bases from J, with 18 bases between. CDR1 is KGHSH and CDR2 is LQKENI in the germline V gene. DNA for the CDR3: TGTGCCAGCTCATCGACTACAGGGTTAGAGTATGGCTACACCTTC. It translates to CASSSTTGLEYGYTF.

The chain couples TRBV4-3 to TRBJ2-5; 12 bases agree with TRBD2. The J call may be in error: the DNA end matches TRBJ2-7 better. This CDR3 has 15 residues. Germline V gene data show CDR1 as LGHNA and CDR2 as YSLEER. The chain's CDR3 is CASSQLAGGTYEQYF. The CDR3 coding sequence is TGCGCCAGCAGCCAACTAGCGGGAGGGACCTACGAGCAGTACTTC.

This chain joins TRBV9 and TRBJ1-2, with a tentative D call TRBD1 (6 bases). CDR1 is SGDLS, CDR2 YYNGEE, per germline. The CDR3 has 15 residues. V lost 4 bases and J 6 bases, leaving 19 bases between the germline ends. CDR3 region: CASSPRSQGTDGYTF. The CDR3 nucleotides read TGTGCCAGCAGCCCCCGATCACAGGGTACGGATGGCTACACCTTC.

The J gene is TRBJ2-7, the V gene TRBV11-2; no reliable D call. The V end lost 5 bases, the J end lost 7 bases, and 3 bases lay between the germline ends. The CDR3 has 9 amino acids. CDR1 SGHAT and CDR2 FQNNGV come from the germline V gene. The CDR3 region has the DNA TGTGCCAGCAGCGCGGAGCAGTACTTC. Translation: CASSAEQYF.

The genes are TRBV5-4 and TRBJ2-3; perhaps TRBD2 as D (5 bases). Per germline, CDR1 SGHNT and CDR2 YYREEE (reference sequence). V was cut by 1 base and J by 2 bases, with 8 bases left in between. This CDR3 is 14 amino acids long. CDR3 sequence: CASSLPDFTDTQYF. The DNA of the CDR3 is TGTGCCAGCAGCTTGCCGGACTTCACAGATACGCAGTATTTT.

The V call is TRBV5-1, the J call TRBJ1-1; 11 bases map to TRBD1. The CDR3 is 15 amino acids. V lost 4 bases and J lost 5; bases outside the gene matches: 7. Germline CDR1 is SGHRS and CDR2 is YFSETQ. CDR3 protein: CASSRTDRGPTEAFF. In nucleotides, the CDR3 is TGCGCCAGCAGCAGGACGGACAGGGGGCCGACTGAAGCTTTCTTT.